Below, 5 T cell receptor beta chains from the same sample are listed, as sequenced in a study of T cells in Graves' hyperthyroidism and ophthalmopathy. From RNA transcripts, TCR beta CDR3 regions were amplified. When the TCR CDR3 underwent first-round RT-PCR, the HTBI primer set was used. TCRdb passed the multiplex PCR reads through MiXCR, listing each CDR3 protein once. This table holds hundreds of thousands of distinct CDR3 sequences, around 21% found once. The sequenced sample was blood. The receptors come from a man aged 25 to 40 with Graves' ophthalmopathy.

The chain couples TRBV9 to TRBJ2-3; tentatively, D is TRBD1 (6 bases). Germline V gene data show CDR1 as SGDLS and CDR2 as YYNGEE. The CDR3 covers 15 residues. Trimming cost V 3 bases and J 6 bases, with 17 bases left between them. For the CDR3, the DNA is TGTGCCAGCAGCGCAGGACAGAGCCCCCCGGATACGCAGTATTTT. Its translation is CASSAGQSPPDTQYF.

This clonotype has more than one count but fewer than ten. The V and J genes are TRBV6-1 and TRBJ1-5, with D uncertain. Looked up from germline, CDR1 is MNHNS and CDR2 is SASEGT. This CDR3 comprises 13 residues. V dropped 4 bases and J dropped 4 bases, with 8 bases sitting between them. The CDR3 spells CASSGWWNQPQHF. CDR3 coding DNA: TGTGCCAGCAGTGGATGGTGGAATCAGCCCCAGCATTTT.

This clonotype was counted many times. The V gene is TRBV2, the J gene TRBJ2-4; no clear D. Trimming pared 8 bases from V and 0 bases from J, leaving 20 bases between. Germline V gene sequence: CDR1 SNHLY, CDR2 FYNNEI. The CDR3 sequence is 17 residues long. In nucleotides, the CDR3 is TGTGCCAGCGCCCCTGACCGGTTACAGTTAGCCAAAAACATTCAGTACTTC. This gives the protein CASAPDRLQLAKNIQYF. The variable domain in full, completed from reference TRBV2 and TRBJ2-4, reads EPEVTQTPSHQVTQMGQEVILRCVPISNHLYFYWYRQILGQKVEFLVSFYNNEISEKSEIFDDQFSVERPDGSNFTLKIRSTKLEDSAMYFCASAPDRLQLAKNIQYFGAGTRLSVL.

This chain connects TRBV9 to TRBJ1-1; D uncertain. The CDR3 is made up of 13 amino acids. Trimming left V 0 bases short and J 7 bases short, with 10 bases between. Germline lookup yields CDR1 SGDLS and CDR2 YYNGEE. CDR3 bases: TGTGCCAGCAGCGTAGGAGTGGGGATTGAAGCTTTCTTT. Protein: CASSVGVGIEAFF.

The chain links TRBV27 to TRBJ1-2; D unclear. Germline-derived CDR1 and CDR2 are MNHEY and SMNVEV (reference sequence). Deletions cut 2 bases from V and 11 bases from J, with 21 bases between. The CDR3 runs to 15 residues. The CDR3 nucleotides read TGTGCCAGCAGTTTAACCTTTATCCAGGACGCCTCATACACCTTC. Its protein product is CASSLTFIQDASYTF.